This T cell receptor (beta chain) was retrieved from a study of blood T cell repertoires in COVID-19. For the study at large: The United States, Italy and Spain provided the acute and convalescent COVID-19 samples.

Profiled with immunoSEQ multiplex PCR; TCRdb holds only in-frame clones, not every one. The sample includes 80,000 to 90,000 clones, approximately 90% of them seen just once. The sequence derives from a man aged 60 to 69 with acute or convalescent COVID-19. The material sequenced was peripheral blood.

The CDR3, as DNA: TGCGCCAGCAGCTTCGAGGGAAGAAGAGCAGATACGCAGTATTTT. Residues: CASSFEGRRADTQYF. The gene calls are TRBV5-1 and TRBJ2-3; D is possibly TRBD2 (5 bases). V lost 2 bases and J lost 4, with 14 bases in between. This CDR3 contains 15 residues. CDR1 is SGHRS and CDR2 is YFSETQ in the germline V gene.